Below, 13 T cell receptor beta chains from the same sample are listed, as sequenced in a study of CD8 T cells in ankylosing spondylitis. Each CDR3 protein is one row after TCRdb ran MiXCR on the 5' RACE reads. Seen here are approximately 260,000 distinct CDR3 sequences, over 15% observed once, and the top ten hold roughly a third. The sample comprised blood, either unsorted or a sorted T cell fraction (not recorded which). The origin of the receptors is a male donor with ankylosing spondylitis or in good health (not recorded which).

The chain recombines TRBV12-3 or TRBV12-4 with TRBJ2-1; TRBD2 agrees at 10 bases. The CDR3 spans 15 residues. Trimming at V came to 5 bases and at J to 6 bases, leaving 7 bases not matched to a gene. CDR3 nucleotides: TGTGCCAGCAGTCAAGCGGGAGGGACCTTCAATGAGCAGTTCTTC. Protein sequence: CASSQAGGTFNEQFF.

The chain employs TRBV4-1 and TRBJ2-1, with 9 bases fitting TRBD2. Germline CDR1 MGHRA, CDR2 YSYEKL. The V segment lost 0 bases and the J segment 2 bases; nucleotides outside the gene matches: 14. The CDR3 contains 20 residues. The CDR3 protein is CASSQDWAPKGLAAYNEQFF. CDR3 sequence (DNA): TGCGCCAGCAGCCAAGATTGGGCCCCCAAGGGACTAGCCGCCTACAATGAGCAGTTCTTC.

CDR3 amino acids: CASSQGIQGLITYEQYF. CDR3 DNA: TGCGCCAGCAGCCAAGGAATTCAAGGACTCATCACCTACGAGCAGTACTTC. V usage is TRBV4-1 and J usage is TRBJ2-7; TRBD2 might be the D (5 bases). The CDR3 is 17 amino acids. CDR1 is MGHRA and CDR2 is YSYEKL in the germline V gene. V was pared by 1 base and J by 2 bases, with 18 bases between.

This chain uses TRBV4-1 with TRBJ1-1; maybe TRBD1 (5 bases). CDR3 length equals 17 residues. Germline values: CDR1 MGHRA, CDR2 YSYEKL. Trimming stripped 0 bases from V and 0 bases from J, with 14 bases between. The CDR3 here is CASSQDSWGDVNTEAFF. The CDR3, as DNA: TGCGCCAGCAGCCAAGATTCTTGGGGGGATGTGAACACTGAAGCTTTCTTT.

The chain carries TRBV9 and TRBJ2-3, with D possibly being TRBD1 (5 bases). Between the trimmed V and J ends, which lost 0 bases and 1 base, there was a span of 6 bases. Germline V CDR1 and CDR2: SGDLS, YYNGEE. This CDR3 region has 14 residues. The CDR3 sequence is CASSVGTRTDTQYF. The CDR3 DNA follows: TGTGCCAGCAGCGTAGGGACACGCACAGATACGCAGTATTTT.

The sample holds a few counts of this clonotype. V and J are TRBV6-5 and TRBJ2-5; no clear D. Germline CDR1 MNHEY, CDR2 SVGAGI. V lost 2 bases to trimming and J lost 3 bases, with 10 bases between them. The CDR3 contains 14 residues. The CDR3 sequence: CASSYGVIEETQYF. The CDR3 bases are TGTGCCAGCAGTTACGGAGTTATCGAAGAGACCCAGTACTTC.

The rearrangement uses TRBV7-9 and TRBJ2-7, with D tentatively TRBD2 (6 bases). Trimming took 1 base from V and 7 from J, leaving 11 bases between them. CDR1 and CDR2 from the germline V gene are SEHNR and FQNEAQ (reference sequence). This CDR3 has 13 residues. The CDR3: CASSLVGRWEQYF. In DNA, the CDR3 is TGTGCCAGCAGCTTAGTAGGGAGGTGGGAGCAGTACTTC.

The sample holds a few counts of this clonotype. This chain joins TRBV20-1 and TRBJ2-7; D gene unclear. The ends were cut back, 0 bases at V and 11 bases at J, with 14 bases in the middle. The CDR3 loop spans 12 amino acids. Germline V CDR1 and CDR2: DFQATT, SNEGSKA (reference sequence). CDR3 region: CSAREGPSWEYF. In DNA form, the CDR3 reads TGCAGTGCTAGAGAGGGTCCCTCCTGGGAGTACTTC.

This clonotype came up a few times. The chain carries TRBV29-1 and TRBJ2-3; TRBD2 aligns across 7 bases. Looked up from germline, CDR1 is SQVTM and CDR2 is ANQGSEA. The V segment lost 5 bases and the J segment 0 bases; nucleotides outside the gene matches: 2. The CDR3 consists of 13 residues. The CDR3 protein is CSVLAESTDTQYF. Written as DNA, the CDR3 is TGCAGCGTTCTAGCGGAAAGCACAGATACGCAGTATTTT.

V gene TRBV27 combines with J gene TRBJ2-3; 10 nucleotides align to TRBD1. This CDR3 has 14 amino acids. Germline lookup yields CDR1 MNHEY and CDR2 SMNVEV (reference sequence). J was trimmed by 2 bases and V by 10 bases; bases with no gene match: 6. CDR3 nucleotides: TGTGCCACGGGACAGGGGCCTTTCACAGATACGCAGTATTTT. Its translation: CATGQGPFTDTQYF.

This clonotype was detected a few times. The chain combines TRBV6-5 with TRBJ2-5, with D hard to call. In germline, CDR1 is MNHEY, CDR2 SVGAGI. The CDR3 runs 14 residues. Trimming shortened V by 0 bases and J by 4 bases, and 9 bases separated the two germline ends. This CDR3 is CASSYSMFGETQYF. In DNA, the CDR3 is TGTGCCAGCAGTTACTCGATGTTCGGAGAGACCCAGTACTTC.

This clonotype was seen repeatedly, ten times or more. This chain uses TRBV5-1 with TRBJ1-1; no clear D gene. Per germline, CDR1 SGHRS and CDR2 YFSETQ. Trimming cost V 1 base and J 1 base, with 5 bases left between them. The length of the CDR3 is 13 residues. Here the CDR3 reads CASSLSQNTEAFF. The CDR3 DNA is TGCGCCAGCAGCTTGAGCCAGAACACTGAAGCTTTCTTT. The whole variable domain, filled in from reference TRBV5-1 and TRBJ1-1, reads KAGVTQTPRYLIKTRGQQVTLSCSPISGHRSVSWYQQTPGQGLQFLFEYFSETQRNKGNFPGRFSGRQFSNSRSEMNVSTLELGDSALYLCASSLSQNTEAFFGQGTRLTVV.

This sequence joins TRBV20-1 and TRBJ1-1; D perhaps matches TRBD1 (5 bases). Per the germline V gene, CDR1 is DFQATT and CDR2 is SNEGSKA (reference sequence). The CDR3 spans 14 residues. Trimming stripped 6 bases from V and 4 bases from J, with 18 bases between. CDR3 loop: CSAISLWGSTEAFF. CDR3 nucleotide sequence: TGCAGTGCCATCTCCCTCTGGGGGAGCACTGAAGCTTTCTTT.